These 9 T cell receptor beta chains originate from one sample sequenced in a study of T cell clonality in common variable immunodeficiency. Sequenced by immunoSEQ multiplex PCR; TCRdb stores in-frame clones only, minus some. This sample includes approximately 81,000 clones with no singletons; its ten biggest clones take up approximately 0.84%. Sequencing used peripheral blood mononuclear cells. These receptors all stem from a person between 18 and 70 years old in good health.

In its sample, this clone was seen many times. The read is 3 residues too short to cover the CDR3 end, so that end is filled in from the germline J gene. The J gene is TRBJ2-7, the V gene TRBV10-1; 10 bases fit TRBD1. The CDR3 covers 14 residues. Germline trimming cut 6 bases from V and 6 bases from J; bases unmatched to any gene: 8. In germline, CDR1 is WNHNN, CDR2 SYGVQD (reference sequence). The CDR3 reads CASSAGTGAVEQYF. Incomplete CDR3 DNA: TGCGCCAGCAGCGCCGGGACAGGGGCAGTCGAG.

This clone was counted ten times or more. From the germline J gene comes the end of the CDR3, since the read stops 3 residues before it. The J gene is TRBJ2-7, the V gene TRBV18; 10 bases line up with TRBD1. V was clipped by 6 bases and J by 5 bases; unmatched bases: 4. Germline lookup yields CDR1 KGHSH and CDR2 LQKENI. The CDR3 is 13 residues long. CDR3: CASSPGTGDEQYF. The CDR3 DNA, read in part, is TGTGCCAGCTCTCCCGGGACAGGGGACGAG. The full variable domain, in which reference TRBV18 and TRBJ2-7 provide the parts outside the CDR3, is NAGVMQNPRHLVRRRGQEARLRCSPMKGHSHVYWYRQLPEEGLKFMVYLQKENIIDESGMPKERFSAEFPKEGPSILRIQQVVRGDSAAYFCASSPGTGDEQYFGPGTRLTVT.

This clone was counted at least ten times. The DNA ends 3 residues before the CDR3 does, and the rest of the CDR3 is filled in from the germline J gene. This chain uses TRBV3-1 (or the pseudogene TRBV3-2) with TRBJ2-1, with 7 bases fitting TRBD2. V dropped 0 bases and J dropped 4; count of bases not matched to a gene: 15. The CDR3 covers 19 residues. The germline gives CDR1 LGHDT, CDR2 YNNKEL (reference sequence). The CDR3 spells CASSQEGPFGASGYNEQFF. The CDR3 bases that were read are TGTGCCAGCAGCCAAGAGGGACCGTTTGGGGCTAGCGGTTACAATGAG.

This clone was detected many times. With the read ending 3 residues before the CDR3 end, the germline J gene is used to fill in that end. V is TRBV12-3 or TRBV12-4 and J is TRBJ2-1; 8 bases are shared with TRBD2. The CDR3 spans 18 residues. J was trimmed by 4 bases and V by 2 bases; bases with no gene match: 13. CDR3 in amino acids: CASSLPRPDGRGYNEQFF. The DNA read from the CDR3 is TGTGCCAGCAGTTTACCCCGACCCGACGGGAGGGGTTACAATGAG.

This clone appeared many times. The read terminates 3 residues ahead of where the CDR3 ends, so the germline J gene completes it. The rearrangement uses TRBV20-1 and TRBJ2-4; D might be TRBD2 (5 bases). The CDR3 is 15 residues long. Germline loops: CDR1 DFQATT, CDR2 SNEGSKA (reference sequence). Trimming shortened V by 0 bases and J by 6 bases, and 15 bases separated the two germline ends. The CDR3 region is CSARDMARGINIQYF. Incomplete CDR3 DNA: TGCAGTGCTAGAGATATGGCCCGGGGAATAAACATT.

This clone was seen ten or more times. The sequenced fragment ends 3 residues before the CDR3 boundary, so the rest is inferred from the germline J gene. The chain carries TRBV7-2 and TRBJ1-2, with TRBD1 as a possible D gene (6 bases). V lost 4 bases and J lost 4, with 16 bases in between. This CDR3 has 15 amino acids. The V gene's germline CDR1 is SGHTA and CDR2 FQGNSA. The CDR3: CASSSGTRARYGYTF. The sequenced part of the CDR3 DNA is TGTGCCAGCAGCTCCGGGACAAGAGCCCGCTATGGC.

The sample holds many counts of this clone. The CDR3 end is not reached by the read, which stops 3 residues before it; the germline J gene fills it in. J is TRBJ1-4 and V is TRBV10-3; D may be TRBD1 (6 bases). The CDR3 is made up of 15 amino acids. V was pared by 0 bases and J by 8 bases, with 13 bases between. The germline gives CDR1 ENHRY, CDR2 SYGVKD. The CDR3 sequence is CAISESGGLGEKLFF. The part of the CDR3 DNA that was read is TGTGCCATCAGTGAGTCCGGGGGGCTCGGGGAAAAA.

Ten or more counts support this clone. The CDR3 DNA, read in part, is TGTGCCAGTAGTATAGGGGACAGGGGGCACAATGAG. Protein sequence: CASSIGDRGHNE. The CDR3 as a whole reads CASSIGDRGHNEQFF. V usage is TRBV19 and J usage is TRBJ2-1; 12 bases are shared with TRBD1. Read coverage stops 3 residues before the CDR3 terminus; the germline J gene supplies the remainder. J gave up 5 bases and V 1 base, and 0 bases lay outside the gene matches. The CDR3 runs to 15 residues. Germline V gene lookup returns CDR1 LNHDA and CDR2 SQIVND (reference sequence).

This clone has at least ten counts. The read terminates 3 residues before the CDR3 end, so the remaining end is supplied by the germline J gene. The V call is TRBV29-1, the J call TRBJ2-2; 12 bases align to TRBD2. With 6 bases clipped from V and 2 bases from J, the junction kept 7 bases outside the gene matches. Germline V gives CDR1 SQVTM, CDR2 ANQGSEA. The CDR3 spans 16 residues. CDR3: CSVPGTSGFNTGELFF. The sequenced part of the CDR3 DNA is TGCAGCGTCCCCGGGACTAGCGGGTTTAACACCGGGGAG.